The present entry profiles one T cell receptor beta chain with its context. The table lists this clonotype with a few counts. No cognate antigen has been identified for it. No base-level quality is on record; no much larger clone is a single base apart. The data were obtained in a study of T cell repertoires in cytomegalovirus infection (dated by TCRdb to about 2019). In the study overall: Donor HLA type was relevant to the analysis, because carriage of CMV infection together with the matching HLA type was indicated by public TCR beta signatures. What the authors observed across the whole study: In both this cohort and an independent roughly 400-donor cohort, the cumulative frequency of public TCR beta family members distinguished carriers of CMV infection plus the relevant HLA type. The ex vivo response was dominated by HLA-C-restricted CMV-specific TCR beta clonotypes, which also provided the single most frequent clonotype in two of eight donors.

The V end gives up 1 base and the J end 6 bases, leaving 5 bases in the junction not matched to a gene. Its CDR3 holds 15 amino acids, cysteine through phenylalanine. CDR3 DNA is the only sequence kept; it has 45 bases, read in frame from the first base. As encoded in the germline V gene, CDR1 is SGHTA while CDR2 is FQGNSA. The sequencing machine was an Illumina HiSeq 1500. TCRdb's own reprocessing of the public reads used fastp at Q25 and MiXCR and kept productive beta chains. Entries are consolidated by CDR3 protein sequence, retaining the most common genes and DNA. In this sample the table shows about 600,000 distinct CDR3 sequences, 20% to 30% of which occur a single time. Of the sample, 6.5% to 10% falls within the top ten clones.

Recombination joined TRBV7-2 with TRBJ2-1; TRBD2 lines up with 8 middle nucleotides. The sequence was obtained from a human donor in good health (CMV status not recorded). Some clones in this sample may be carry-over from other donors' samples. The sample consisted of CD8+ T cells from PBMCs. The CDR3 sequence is CASSLGTSYTNEQFF. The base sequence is TGTGCCAGCAGCTTAGGGACTAGCTACACCAATGAGCAGTTCTTC.